A selection of T cell receptor beta chains follows, all from one sample in a study of T cell responses to AZD1222 COVID-19 vaccine. The data were produced by immunoSEQ multiplex PCR, yet TCRdb's version contains in-frame clones alone and is incomplete. The table records tens of thousands of clones, about nine tenths of them present only once. The sequencing here drew on peripheral blood, taken 28 days after the second AZD1222 dose. The source is an adult who received the AZD1222 COVID-19 vaccine. Both conserved end residues are part of each CDR3. A D gene is named only where the DNA matches it firmly. The listing skips clone size in some rows; elsewhere it reads once, few, many or a size class.

d_call j_call clone_size v_call cdr3_nt cdr3_aa
TRBD2 TRBJ2-1 . TRBV5-1 TGCGCCAGCAGCTTGGTGGCGGGAGAGGGCAATGAGCAGTTCTTC CASSLVAGEGNEQFF
TRBD2 TRBJ2-3 . TRBV6-1 TGTGCCAGCAGTGAACGGGAGCGGGGGGGCACAGATACGCAGTATTTT CASSERERGGTDTQYF
. TRBJ2-7 . TRBV19 TGTGCCAGTAGTATTGGAAGGGGCGCCTACGAGCAGTACTTC CASSIGRGAYEQYF
. TRBJ1-3 . TRBV9 TGTGCCAGCAGCGTAGACGTCTCTGGAAACACCATATATTTT CASSVDVSGNTIYF
. TRBJ1-5 . TRBV28 TGTGCCAGCAGTTTAAGGGATTTCCGGACTAGCAATCAGCCCCAGCATTTT CASSLRDFRTSNQPQHF
. TRBJ1-1 once TRBV28 TGTGCCAGCAGTTCTTTTAATCGGCCCCGAAAGGGAGCTTTCTTT CASSSFNRPRKGAFF
. TRBJ1-1 . TRBV6-5 TGTGCCAGCTCACCGGTGGAGACTGAAGCTTTCTTT CASSPVETEAFF
. TRBJ2-7 . TRBV2 TGTGCCAGCAAGAGAGAGGGGGGGCGTGGCTACGAGCAGTACTTC CASKREGGRGYEQYF
TRBD1 TRBJ1-2 few TRBV28 TGTGCCAGCAGTTCTTGGCGGGGACAGGGCCATAGGGGCTACACCTTC CASSSWRGQGHRGYTF
TRBD1 TRBJ1-4 . TRBV24-1 TGTGCCACCAGTGATCCGACAGGGGGGGCGGAAAAACTGTTTTTT CATSDPTGGAEKLFF
. TRBJ1-2 . TRBV2 TGTGCCAGCAGTGATGAAACAGTCTATGGCTACACCTTC CASSDETVYGYTF
. TRBJ1-2 . TRBV7-9 TGTGCCAGCAGCTTCGAGGGGGGAGTGGGCTACACCTTC CASSFEGGVGYTF
. TRBJ1-2 . TRBV14 TGTGCCAGCAGCCCCGGGTTCGGCTATGGCTACACCTTC CASSPGFGYGYTF
TRBD1 TRBJ1-6 . TRBV28 TGTGCCAGCAGTTCAGGGGGGAGAAATTCACCCCTCCACTTT CASSSGGRNSPLHF
TRBD1 TRBJ1-1 . TRBV29-1 TGCAGCGTGGACAGGGGTTGGAACACTGAAGCTTTCTTT CSVDRGWNTEAFF
TRBD1 TRBJ2-7 . TRBV24-1 TGTGCCACCAGTGATGCCCCACAGGGGACCCGCTACGAGCAGTACTTC CATSDAPQGTRYEQYF
TRBD2 TRBJ2-3 . TRBV7-6 TGTGCCAGCAGCTTCCCAAAGGATAGCGGGAGACCTACAGATACGCAGTATTTT CASSFPKDSGRPTDTQYF
. TRBJ1-6 . TRBV27 TGTGCCACGCGGCGCAGGGGTAATTCACCCCTCCACTTT CATRRRGNSPLHF
TRBD1 TRBJ2-7 . TRBV7-2 TGTGCCAGCAGTTCCGATTCCAGGGGGCGCGCCAACTACGAGCAGTACTTC CASSSDSRGRANYEQYF
. TRBJ2-3 . TRBV5-1 TGCGCCAGCAGCTTATACAGGGACAGCGGGGAGGCAGATACGCAGTATTTT CASSLYRDSGEADTQYF
. TRBJ1-2 . TRBV6-5 TGTGCCAGCAGTACCCCACCGGGTGGCTACACCTTC CASSTPPGGYTF
. TRBJ1-3 once TRBV9 TGTGCCAGCAGCGTAGGAGTAGCCTCTGGAAACACCATATATTTT CASSVGVASGNTIYF
. TRBJ2-1 . TRBV7-9 TGTGCCAGCAGCACTCAAGGGACACGCGATGAGCAGTTCTTC CASSTQGTRDEQFF
. TRBJ1-1 . TRBV9 TGTGCCAGCAGCGTAGGGGAGGGTGAAGCTTTCTTT CASSVGEGEAFF
. TRBJ2-1 few TRBV27 TGTGCCAGCAGTTTATCAGGGAGGGGGGGCATCAATGAGCAGTTCTTC CASSLSGRGGINEQFF
TRBD1 TRBJ1-1 . TRBV7-3 TGTGCCAGCAGCTTAAGCGGGACAGGGTTAGCTTTCTTT CASSLSGTGLAFF
. TRBJ1-2 once TRBV18 TGTGCCAGCTCACCGAGCACAATTCCGGGAGACTATGGCTACACCTTC CASSPSTIPGDYGYTF
TRBD2 TRBJ2-2 . TRBV4-2 TGTGCCAGCAGCCAATCGAGGGGACTAGCGGTTGTAGCGACCGGGGAGCTGTTTTTT CASSQSRGLAVVATGELFF
. TRBJ2-1 . TRBV6-5 TGTGCCTCCGGAGGGGGTGATTACTACAATGAGCAGTTCTTC CASGGGDYYNEQFF
TRBD1 TRBJ2-1 . TRBV5-1 TGCGCCAGCAGCTTAGACCCCGGGACAGGGGTTACTGAGCAGTTCTTC CASSLDPGTGVTEQFF
. TRBJ2-7 . TRBV7-9 TGTGCCAGCAGCTTAGCGAACCCCTACGAGCAGTACTTC CASSLANPYEQYF
TRBD1 TRBJ2-7 . TRBV5-4 TGTGCCAGCAGCTTGCCGCCGGGAGGACAGGGGGGAATTTCCTACGAGCAGTACTTC CASSLPPGGQGGISYEQYF
. TRBJ2-3 . TRBV19 TGTGCCAGTAGCGGACTGTTAGATACGCAGTATTTT CASSGLLDTQYF
TRBD1 TRBJ1-5 few TRBV27 TGTGCCAGCAGTTTAAAACCTACAGGGGGGGGGAATCAGCCCCAGCATTTT CASSLKPTGGGNQPQHF
TRBD1 TRBJ1-5 . TRBV6-5 TGTGCCAGCAGTAAAACCACAGGGGGCTCGGAGCCCCAGCATTTT CASSKTTGGSEPQHF
. TRBJ1-2 . TRBV9 TGTGCCAGCAGCGCCCAAGGATTTATTGGTGATGGCTACACCTTC CASSAQGFIGDGYTF
. TRBJ1-2 once TRBV5-1 TGCGCCAGCAGCTTGGCAGAAGCCTATGGCTACACCTTC CASSLAEAYGYTF
. TRBJ1-1 . TRBV5-1 TGCGCCAGCAGCTTGTTAGGCTCGGGAATGGGCACTGAAGCTTTCTTT CASSLLGSGMGTEAFF
. TRBJ2-7 . TRBV14 TGTGCCAGCAGTGGGGGCTTCGAGCAGTACTTC CASSGGFEQYF
. TRBJ1-2 . TRBV27 TGTGCCAGCAGTCCTAACAGAAACTATGGCTACACCTTC CASSPNRNYGYTF
TRBD1 TRBJ1-6 once TRBV6-5 TGTGCCAGCAGCCGACAGGGGTTAAGTTCACCCCTCCACTTT CASSRQGLSSPLHF
. TRBJ1-1 . TRBV24-1 TGTGCCACCAGTGACCCCGGGACCCCACGAGGTGAAGCTTTCTTT CATSDPGTPRGEAFF
. TRBJ1-6 . TRBV27 TGTGCCAGCAGTTCCGCTGGGACCACGCATTCACCCCTCCACTTT CASSSAGTTHSPLHF
. TRBJ2-7 . TRBV6-6 TGTGCCAGCAGTTACTCGAGCACAGGCTCACTCTACGAGCAGTACTTC CASSYSSTGSLYEQYF
. TRBJ2-7 . TRBV5-1 TGCGCCAGCAGCTTGGCCCTAGACCGCCGAACCTACGAGCAGTACTTC CASSLALDRRTYEQYF
. TRBJ2-7 . TRBV28 TGTGCCAGCAGTTTAATTGTTTGGGGGGTGGGCAGGGCCTACGAGCAGTACTTC CASSLIVWGVGRAYEQYF
. TRBJ1-1 once TRBV30 TGTGCCTGGAGTGTAGGCCTTAACACTGAAGCTTTCTTT CAWSVGLNTEAFF
. TRBJ1-5 . TRBV18 TGTGCCAGCTCACCACAGCAAGATAGCAATCAGCCCCAGCATTTT CASSPQQDSNQPQHF
TRBD2 TRBJ2-4 . TRBV14 TGTGCCAGCAGCCAGTTAGCGGGGGGCAAAAACATTCAGTACTTC CASSQLAGGKNIQYF
. TRBJ1-4 . TRBV7-9 TGTGCCAGCACCTCACCGGGACGCACTAATGAAAAACTGTTTTTT CASTSPGRTNEKLFF
TRBD1 TRBJ1-1 once TRBV18 TGTGCCAGCTCCGGTGGGGACAGGGGCCTCACTGAAGCTTTCTTT CASSGGDRGLTEAFF
TRBD2 TRBJ2-7 few TRBV13 TGTGCCAGCAGCTCCCGAGGTGTCGGGCCGCGGGAGGAGCAGTACTTC CASSSRGVGPREEQYF